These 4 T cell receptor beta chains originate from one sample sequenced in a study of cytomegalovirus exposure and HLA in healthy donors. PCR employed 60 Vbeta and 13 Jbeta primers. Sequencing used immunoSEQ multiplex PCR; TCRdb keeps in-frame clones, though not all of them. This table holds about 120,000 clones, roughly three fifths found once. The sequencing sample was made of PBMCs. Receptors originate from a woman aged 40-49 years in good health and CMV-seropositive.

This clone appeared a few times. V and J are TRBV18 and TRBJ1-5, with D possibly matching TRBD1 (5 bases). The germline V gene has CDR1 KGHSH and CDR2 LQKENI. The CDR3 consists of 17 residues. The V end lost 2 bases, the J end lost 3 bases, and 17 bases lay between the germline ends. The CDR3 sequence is CASSPSVLSGNNQPQHF. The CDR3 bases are TGTGCCAGCTCACCATCGGTTTTATCAGGGAACAATCAGCCCCAGCATTTT. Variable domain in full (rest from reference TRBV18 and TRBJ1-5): NAGVMQNPRHLVRRRGQEARLRCSPMKGHSHVYWYRQLPEEGLKFMVYLQKENIIDESGMPKERFSAEFPKEGPSILRIQQVVRGDSAAYFCASSPSVLSGNNQPQHFGDGTRLSIL.

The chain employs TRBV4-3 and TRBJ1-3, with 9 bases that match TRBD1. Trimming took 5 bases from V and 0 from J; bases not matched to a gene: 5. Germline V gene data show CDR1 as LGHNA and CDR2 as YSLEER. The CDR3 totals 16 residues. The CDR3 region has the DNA TGCGCCAGCAGCGCACAGGGGGCTTACTCTGGAAACACCATATATTTT. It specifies CASSAQGAYSGNTIYF.

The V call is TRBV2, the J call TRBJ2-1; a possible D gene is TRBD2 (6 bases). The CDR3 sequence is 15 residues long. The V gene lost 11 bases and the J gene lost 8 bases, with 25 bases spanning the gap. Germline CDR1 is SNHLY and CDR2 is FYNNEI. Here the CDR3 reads CALYPGLQVGDEQFF. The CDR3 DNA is TGTGCCCTATACCCGGGACTCCAGGTGGGGGATGAGCAGTTCTTC.

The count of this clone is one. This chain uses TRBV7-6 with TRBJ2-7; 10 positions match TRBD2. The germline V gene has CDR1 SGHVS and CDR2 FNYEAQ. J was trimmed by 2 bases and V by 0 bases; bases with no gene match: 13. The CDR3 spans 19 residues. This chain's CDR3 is CASSLALGLAGARTYEQYF. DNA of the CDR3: TGTGCCAGCAGCTTAGCCCTGGGGCTAGCGGGAGCAAGAACCTACGAGCAGTACTTC.